This T cell receptor beta chain was recovered during a study of T cells expressing NK-cell markers. From its re-call of the 5' RACE reads, TCRdb lists each CDR3 protein once, without DNA. The sample has approximately 440,000 distinct CDR3 sequences; the top ten hold more than 1.4%. The CDR3 has 13 amino acids. Germline-derived CDR1 and CDR2 are SQVTM and ANQGSEA. Sequencing input: blood T cells: a sorted CD56 or NKG2C T cell subset, CD4+ or CD8+ T cells, or bulk PBMC T cells (not recorded which). This clonotype originated in a woman between 50 and 59 years old in good health. The chain joins TRBV29-1 to TRBJ2-4; the TCRdb call, TRBD1, lacks DNA for checking. The CDR3: CSVAASGKNIQYF.